The entry that follows covers one T cell receptor (beta chain) sequence. Its antigen target is currently unknown. It has no much larger one-base neighbor in the sample; base qualities were not kept. The data derive from a study of blood T cell repertoires in COVID-19 (dated by TCRdb to 2018 to 2021). Study-level background: Collaborator samples came from the United States, Italy and Spain and covered acute and convalescent phases of COVID-19. Where available, HLA class I and class II types were taken from metadata supplied by the sample provider and were not determined by assay-based typing. A de-identified subject ID, COVID-19 status, age in years and sex were almost always included in the sample metadata. The material from the prospective study consisted of cDNA or gDNA derived from T cells, B-cell-depleted T cells, or PBMCs. The samples were drawn from the first 160 participants of the ongoing ImmuneRACE study and from 1,254 subjects provided by 6 global collaborators. The repertoires were released in a freely available public database meant as a resource for research on the immune response to SARS-CoV-2. The dataset comprised deeply sampled blood TCRbeta repertoires from subjects exposed to, actively infected with, or recovered from COVID-19.

At one collaborating source in Seattle, patients were enrolled during active infection and were followed longitudinally through the course of disease. Collaborating institutions collected whole blood in K2EDTA tubes following their own protocols. For TCRbeta analysis, collaborator samples were shipped as frozen whole blood, as isolated PBMCs, or as DNA extracted from either sample type. TCRbeta CDR3 regions were amplified from genomic DNA by means of the immunoSEQ Assay, a bias-controlled multiplex PCR. On the authors' methods: The number of nucleated cells in each sample was estimated by amplification of reference gene primers within the assay. To quantify the absolute abundance of each unique TCRbeta CDR3 rearrangement, sequence reads were collapsed and filtered. Productive Simpson clonality was computed per sample as the square root of Simpson's diversity index over productive rearrangements. TCRdb stores this immuneACCESS table with in-frame sequences only. Part of the clones is absent; in the studies checked, under half of the shortfall reflects unresolved V genes, and no reason is known for the rest. The DNA gave D and trimming, while V, J and clone size come from that table. Recorded for this sample are fewer than 350,000 clones; roughly 89% of them occurred a single time. The ten largest clonotypes hold 9.9% of the sample.

General study outcomes and caveats: The quantity of clinical and demographic metadata differed by source and by participant and was supplied without curation.

The sequence derives from a man aged 25-40 years with COVID-19, enrolled during active disease. Sequencing was done on a sample of peripheral blood.

The CDR3 amino acid sequence is: CASSLDGAYYGYTF. The bases read TGTGCCAGCAGTTTAGATGGGGCTTACTATGGCTACACCTTC. The chain is made from TRBV27 and TRBJ1-2; the D gene is possibly TRBD1, with 5 bases matching. CDR3 length: 14 amino acids, cysteine to phenylalanine. Only the CDR3 part of the read is kept: 42 bases, read in frame from the first base. The germline ends are 10 bases apart after V is trimmed by 2 bases and J by 3 bases. Sequences MNHEY (CDR1) and SMNVEV (CDR2) are obtained from the germline V gene (reference sequence).